This record concerns one T cell receptor (beta chain) sequence. Its antigen is undetermined. Germline V gene sequence: CDR1 SGDLS, CDR2 YYNGEE. Trimming at V came to 2 bases and at J to 6 bases, leaving 2 bases not matched to a gene. The length of the CDR3 is 13 residues. The source of the sample is a study of cytomegalovirus exposure and HLA in healthy donors. Overall study results and limits: Analysis was performed later, and it showed HLA-associated TCR beta chains to be more clonally expanded than equally common others.

Primers for the PCR totalled 60 Vbeta and 13 Jbeta. TCRdb keeps only in-frame clones here, not all; method: immunoSEQ multiplex PCR. The sample holds roughly 170,000 clones, roughly 80% seen once. The sample consisted of PBMCs. The clonotype was recovered from a female donor in good health and CMV-seronegative. V gene TRBV9 combines with J gene TRBJ1-1, with 9 bases matching TRBD1. DNA of the CDR3: TGTGCCAGCAGCGTCAGACAGGGGGCTGAAGCTTTCTTT. It specifies CASSVRQGAEAFF.